The rows below give T cell receptor beta chains drawn from one sample of a study of control samples from healthy donors and cancer patients. Sequencing was performed with immunoSEQ multiplex PCR; in TCRdb, only in-frame clones are kept and a portion is missing. Of around 150,000 clones listed, 96% were seen once; the top ten hold around 0.92%. Material for sequencing was blood. The receptors here all came from a woman aged 25-40 years in good health. The CDR3 runs from the conserved cysteine through the conserved F or W. The order of the fields is D gene, V gene, J gene, clone size, CDR3 protein, CDR3 DNA. A D gene is named only where the DNA matches it firmly. Some rows have no size entry. The others give once, few or many, or a class for an expanded clone.

>TRBD2|TRBV7-9|TRBJ2-2|few
CASSLVGTRNTGELFF
TGTGCCAGCAGCTTAGTTGGGACTAGGAACACCGGGGAGCTGTTTTTT
>-|TRBV5-1|TRBJ2-3|few
CASSLEAGRWDTQYF
TGCGCCAGCAGCTTGGAGGCAGGGCGGTGGGATACGCAGTATTTT
>-|TRBV30|TRBJ1-6|-
CAWSVRRNLGGGSPLHF
TGTGCCTGGAGTGTACGACGGAACCTGGGGGGGGGTTCACCCCTCCACTTT
>-|TRBV28|TRBJ1-2|-
CASKQGPNYGYTF
TGTGCCAGCAAACAGGGCCCCAACTATGGCTACACCTTC
>TRBD1|TRBV28|TRBJ1-4|-
CASSSRTGGVEKLFF
TGTGCCAGCAGTTCCCGGACAGGGGGCGTTGAAAAACTGTTTTTT
>TRBD1|TRBV6-5|TRBJ1-2|-
CASSQQGSHGYTF
TGTGCCAGCAGTCAACAGGGGTCCCATGGCTACACCTTC
>-|TRBV5-4|TRBJ2-3|-
CAERASGTDTQYF
TGTGCCGAAAGAGCTAGCGGCACAGATACGCAGTATTTT
>-|TRBV19|TRBJ2-7|-
CASSVNTRGVEQYF
TGTGCCAGTAGTGTTAATACTCGAGGGGTGGAGCAGTACTTC
>-|TRBV3-1/TRBV3-2|TRBJ1-5|-
CASSQGHSNQPQHF
TGTGCCAGCAGCCAAGGACATAGCAATCAGCCCCAGCATTTT
>TRBD1|TRBV11-2|TRBJ1-4|-
CASTLTGAGEKLFF
TGTGCCAGCACCTTGACAGGGGCAGGAGAAAAACTGTTTTTT
>-|TRBV27|TRBJ1-6|-
CASSPRTKYNSPLHF
TGTGCCAGCAGTCCCCGGACAAAGTATAATTCACCCCTCCACTTT
>-|TRBV7-9|TRBJ2-3|-
CASSFTGTQYF
TGTGCCAGCAGCTTTACTGGTACGCAGTATTTT
>-|TRBV5-1|TRBJ1-1|-
CASSFPGLNTEAFF
TGCGCCAGCAGTTTCCCAGGGTTGAACACTGAAGCTTTCTTT
>TRBD2|TRBV6-2/TRBV6-3|TRBJ2-7|-
CASSSGLADYEQYF
TGTGCCAGCAGTTCGGGACTAGCGGATTACGAGCAGTACTTC
>-|TRBV7-8|TRBJ2-1|-
CASSAGLLSYNEQFF
TGTGCCAGCAGCGCAGGACTGCTCTCCTACAATGAGCAGTTCTTC
>-|TRBV2|TRBJ2-3|-
CASSPTDTQYF
TGTGCCAGCAGCCCCACAGATACGCAGTATTTT
>TRBD2|TRBV5-1|TRBJ2-1|-
CASSLEGLAGVDEQFF
TGCGCCAGCAGCTTGGAGGGACTAGCGGGAGTCGATGAGCAGTTCTTC
>-|TRBV29-1|TRBJ2-2|-
CSVRGGRNTGELFF
TGCAGCGTCCGAGGGGGGAGGAACACCGGGGAGCTGTTTTTT
>TRBD2|TRBV5-6|TRBJ2-4|-
CASRGQGLIAKNIQYF
TGTGCCAGCAGAGGCCAGGGACTAATAGCCAAAAACATTCAGTACTTC
>-|TRBV4-1|TRBJ1-4|-
CASSRQGGGENEKLFF
TGCGCCAGCAGCCGCCAGGGAGGTGGCGAGAATGAAAAACTGTTTTTT
>-|TRBV30|TRBJ2-3|-
CAWSLVRDDTQYF
TGTGCCTGGAGTCTTGTACGGGACGATACGCAGTATTTT
>TRBD1|TRBV7-9|TRBJ1-6|-
CASSSSWTGIDSPLHF
TGTGCCAGCAGCTCGTCTTGGACAGGGATAGATTCACCCCTCCACTTT
>-|TRBV27|TRBJ2-2|-
CASSLGRTNTGELFF
TGTGCCAGCAGTTTGGGGAGAACGAACACCGGGGAGCTGTTTTTT
>-|TRBV15|TRBJ1-6|once
CATSDRSSYNSPLHF
TGTGCCACCAGTGACAGGAGCTCCTATAATTCACCCCTCCACTTT
>-|TRBV20-1|TRBJ1-2|-
CSASVVLGYTF
TGCAGTGCTAGTGTGGTTCTTGGCTACACCTTC
>-|TRBV6-5|TRBJ2-1|-
CASTPRGGSYNEQFF
TGTGCCAGCACCCCTCGAGGCGGCTCCTACAATGAGCAGTTCTTC
>-|TRBV11-2|TRBJ1-6|-
CASSSPATPYNSPLHF
TGTGCCAGCAGCTCCCCGGCGACCCCCTATAATTCACCCCTCCACTTT
>-|TRBV27|TRBJ1-6|-
CASSGLWNSPLHF
TGTGCCAGCAGCGGACTCTGGAATTCACCCCTCCACTTT
>-|TRBV30|TRBJ1-1|-
CAWSVNGEAFF
TGTGCCTGGAGTGTCAACGGTGAAGCTTTCTTT
>TRBD1|TRBV18|TRBJ2-7|-
CASSPYGTGGEQYF
TGTGCCAGCTCACCGTACGGGACAGGGGGCGAGCAGTACTTC
>TRBD2|TRBV20-1|TRBJ2-4|-
CSASGLASVYF
TGCAGTGCTTCGGGACTAGCGAGCGTGTACTTC
>-|TRBV6-5|TRBJ1-1|-
CASSYRHMNTEAFF
TGTGCCAGCAGTTATCGGCATATGAACACTGAAGCTTTCTTT
>-|TRBV28|TRBJ1-5|-
CASSSPGLARPQHF
TGTGCCAGCAGTTCGCCGGGCCTAGCTAGGCCCCAGCATTTT
>-|TRBV5-1|TRBJ1-6|-
CASSLVGQYNSPLHF
TGCGCCAGCAGCTTGGTTGGTCAGTATAATTCACCCCTCCACTTT
>-|TRBV19|TRBJ2-7|-
CASSNGNPPYEQYF
TGTGCCAGTAGTAACGGGAACCCTCCCTACGAGCAGTACTTC
>TRBD1|TRBV5-1|TRBJ2-5|-
CASSVTGTGFEIETQYF
TGCGCCAGCAGCGTCACCGGGACAGGGTTCGAAATCGAGACCCAGTACTTC
>-|TRBV7-9|TRBJ1-6|-
CASSLGVRLGRYSPLHF
TGTGCCAGCAGCTTAGGCGTCCGACTCGGTCGATATTCACCCCTCCACTTT
>-|TRBV5-1|TRBJ1-4|-
CASSLEGGGTAPTNEKLFF
TGCGCCAGCAGCTTGGAAGGGGGAGGGACTGCACCAACTAATGAAAAACTGTTTTTT
>-|TRBV10-3|TRBJ2-1|-
CAISESRGLQFF
TGTGCCATCAGTGAGTCGAGGGGTTTGCAGTTCTTC
>-|TRBV6-5|TRBJ1-3|-
CASSSPVIGNTIYF
TGTGCCAGCAGTTCCCCCGTGATTGGAAACACCATATATTTT
>-|TRBV18|TRBJ2-7|-
CASSPQHSYEQYF
TGTGCCAGCTCACCACAACATTCCTACGAGCAGTACTTC
>-|TRBV6-5|TRBJ1-4|-
CASSYSRWQKLFF
TGTGCCAGCAGTTACTCGAGGTGGCAAAAACTGTTTTTT
>TRBD2|TRBV4-2|TRBJ2-6|-
CASSQEISGGAGANVLTF
TGTGCCAGCAGCCAAGAGATTAGCGGGGGGGCTGGGGCCAACGTCCTGACTTTC
>-|TRBV5-6|TRBJ1-1|once
CASSFGSGNTEAFF
TGTGCCAGCAGCTTCGGATCCGGGAACACTGAAGCTTTCTTT
>-|TRBV25-1|TRBJ2-7|-
CASTNTYEQYF
TGTGCCAGCACCAATACCTACGAGCAGTACTTC
>-|TRBV2|TRBJ1-5|-
CASMARRDQPQHF
TGTGCCAGCATGGCCCGTCGCGATCAGCCCCAGCATTTT
>-|TRBV29-1|TRBJ2-7|-
CSVGQNYEQYF
TGCAGCGTTGGACAAAACTACGAGCAGTACTTC
>-|TRBV9|TRBJ1-6|-
CASSVGDPYSPLHF
TGTGCCAGCAGCGTCGGGGATCCGTATTCACCCCTCCACTTT
>-|TRBV7-9|TRBJ1-5|-
CASSAGLSSNQPQHF
TGTGCCAGCAGCGCGGGTCTTTCGAGCAATCAGCCCCAGCATTTT
>-|TRBV27|TRBJ1-2|-
CASSFGGADYGYTF
TGTGCCAGCAGTTTTGGAGGGGCGGACTATGGCTACACCTTC
>-|TRBV4-1|TRBJ2-6|once
CASSPPGANVLTF
TGCGCCAGCAGCCCTCCTGGGGCCAACGTCCTGACTTTC
>TRBD1|TRBV6-1|TRBJ1-3|-
CASSGQGGLSGNTIYF
TGTGCCAGCAGTGGACAGGGAGGGCTATCTGGAAACACCATATATTTT